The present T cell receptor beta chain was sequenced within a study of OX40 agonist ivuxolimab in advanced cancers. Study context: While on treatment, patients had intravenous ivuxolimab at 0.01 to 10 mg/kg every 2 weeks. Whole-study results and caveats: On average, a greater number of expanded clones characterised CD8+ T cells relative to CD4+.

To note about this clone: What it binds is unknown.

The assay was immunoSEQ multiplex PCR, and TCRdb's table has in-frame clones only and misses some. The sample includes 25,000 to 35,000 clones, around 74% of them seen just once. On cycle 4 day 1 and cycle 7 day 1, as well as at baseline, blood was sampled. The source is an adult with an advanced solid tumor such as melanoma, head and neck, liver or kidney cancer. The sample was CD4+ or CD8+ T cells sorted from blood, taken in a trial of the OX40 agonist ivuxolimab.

The CDR3 coding sequence is TGTGCCAGCAGTTACTCGAGTGTCCGCGAGCAGTTCTTC. Translated, it gives CASSYSSVREQFF. The chain combines TRBV6-6 with TRBJ2-1; D uncertain. Germline V gene sequence: CDR1 MNHNY, CDR2 SVGAGI (reference sequence). The V gene lost 0 bases and the J gene lost 10 bases, with 10 bases spanning the gap. The CDR3 covers 13 residues.